This entry lists 12 T cell receptor beta chains sequenced from one sample in a study of cytomegalovirus exposure and HLA in healthy donors. The PCR had 60 Vbeta and 13 Jbeta primers. Only in-frame clones appear in the TCRdb table, and some are missing; sequencing was by immunoSEQ multiplex PCR. The sample has some 45,000 clones, approximately 68% seen once. Sequences were obtained from PBMCs. The receptors were gathered from a man in his thirties or forties in good health and CMV-seronegative.

This clone was seen a handful of times. The chain joins TRBV5-1 to TRBJ2-5; 9 bases agree with TRBD2. The V gene end was trimmed by 4 bases and the J gene end by 1 base; junction bases not matched to a gene: 8. Germline V gene sequence: CDR1 SGHRS, CDR2 YFSETQ. The CDR3 length is 16 residues. The CDR3 coding sequence is TGCGCCAGCAGCCCCAGAGCTAGCGGGACCCAAGAGACCCAGTACTTC. Translating gives CASSPRASGTQETQYF.

Regarding this clone: Compared with germline, one end of the junction differs, possibly owing to a read error. The rearrangement links TRBV7-8 to TRBJ2-7; no definite D call. The CDR3 spans 11 residues. The V gene's germline CDR1 is SGHVS and CDR2 FQNEAQ. CDR3 nucleotide sequence: TGTGTCAGCCCTAGGTCCTACGAGCAGTACTTC. It codes for CVSPRSYEQYF.

Note on this clone: The CDR3 carries no conserved terminal phenylalanine or tryptophan, so it likely arises from a read error. The DNA is omitted, as the CDR3 cannot be located on it reliably, and the CDR3 follows TCRdb's listing. This chain links TRBV29-1 with TRBJ1-1. The germline V gene encodes CDR1 SQVTM and CDR2 ANQGSEA. The CDR3 has 14 amino acids, counting both end residues. This CDR3 reads CSSRGGNGDTEALV.

The chain joins TRBV19 to TRBJ2-7; maybe TRBD1 (6 bases). Germline V gene sequence: CDR1 LNHDA, CDR2 SQIVND (reference sequence). V lost 1 base, J lost 3 bases, and 13 bases lay in between. The CDR3 contains 15 residues. CDR3 sequence: CASSIGGGWGYEQYF. In nucleotides, the CDR3 is TGTGCCAGTAGTATAGGTGGGGGCTGGGGCTACGAGCAGTACTTC.

The rearrangement uses TRBV27 and TRBJ2-3, with a possible D match to TRBD2 (5 bases). Looked up from germline, CDR1 is MNHEY and CDR2 is SMNVEV (reference sequence). The V end lost 5 bases, the J end lost 1 base, and 19 bases lay between the germline ends. The CDR3 is made up of 17 amino acids. For the CDR3, the DNA is TGTGCCAGCAGTGTCTACCCAAGGGAGTATCGCACAGATACGCAGTATTTT. Encoded protein: CASSVYPREYRTDTQYF.

J is TRBJ1-2 and V is TRBV30; no reliable D call. Trimming removed 7 bases from V and 0 bases from J, with 12 bases in between. Germline V CDR1 and CDR2: GTSNPN, SVGIG (reference sequence). This CDR3 has 13 amino acids. CDR3 nucleotides: TGTGCCTTCCCAAACAGAGCTAACTATGGCTACACCTTC. This codes for CAFPNRANYGYTF.

The chain recombines TRBV29-1 with TRBJ2-7; 10 nucleotides align to TRBD1. This CDR3 has 15 amino acids. The J segment lost 3 bases and the V segment lost 2 bases, leaving 7 bases of the junction unmatched. Germline CDR1 is SQVTM and CDR2 is ANQGSEA. For the CDR3, the DNA is TGCAGCGTTGAAATGCAAGGGACAGGGGACTACGAGCAGTACTTC. Its translation is CSVEMQGTGDYEQYF.

This sequence joins TRBV7-8 and TRBJ1-1, with 7 bases fitting TRBD1. The CDR3 runs 15 residues. J gave up 6 bases and V 0 bases, and 7 bases lay outside the gene matches. Germline lookup yields CDR1 SGHVS and CDR2 FQNEAQ. In DNA, the CDR3 is TGTGCCAGCAGCTTAGCCGTACAGGGGCTGGCTGAAGCTTTCTTT. Translating it yields CASSLAVQGLAEAFF.

The chain combines TRBV5-6 with TRBJ2-5; no firm D call. The germline V gene has CDR1 SGHDT and CDR2 YYEEEE. This CDR3 has 13 residues. V shed 0 bases and J shed 4 bases, with 7 bases lying between them. CDR3 nucleotides: TGTGCCAGCAGCTTGGTGACATTAGAGACCCAGTACTTC. It specifies CASSLVTLETQYF. Supplemented by reference TRBV5-6 and TRBJ2-5, the full variable domain reads DAGVTQSPTHLIKTRGQQVTLRCSPKSGHDTVSWYQQALGQGPQFIFQYYEEEERQRGNFPDRFSGHQFPNYSSELNVNALLLGDSALYLCASSLVTLETQYFGPGTRLLVL.

This clone was seen more than once but under ten times. The chain recombines TRBV5-3 with TRBJ2-7; 14 nucleotides line up with TRBD2. TRBV5-3 qualifies as an ORF whose function is uncertain. CDR3 length: 18 residues. The J segment lost 0 bases and the V segment lost 4 bases, leaving 9 bases of the junction unmatched. The CDR3 bases are TGTGCCAGAAGCCGAGGACTAGCGGGAGGTTTCAGCTCCTACGAGCAGTACTTC. It is translated as CARSRGLAGGFSSYEQYF.

Turning to this clone: This CDR3 fails to terminate in the conserved phenylalanine or tryptophan, so it likely reflects a read error. The gene calls are TRBV2 and TRBJ1-4, with unresolved D. The CDR3 has 13 residues. Germline CDR1 SNHLY, CDR2 FYNNEI. The V end lost 6 bases, the J end lost 7 bases, and 12 bases lay between the germline ends. The DNA for the CDR3 is TGTGCCAGCAGAGGTCAGGTCGTTGAAAAACTGTTTGTT. Its translation: CASRGQVVEKLFV.

As DNA, the CDR3 is TGTGCCAGCAGCGTACTATCTAGCAACAATGAGCAGTTCTTC. This gives the protein CASSVLSSNNEQFF. J is TRBJ2-1 and V is TRBV9; the D gene is possibly TRBD2 (5 bases). Germline V gene lookup returns CDR1 SGDLS and CDR2 YYNGEE. The germline V and J ends were trimmed by 1 base and 5 bases, with 10 bases remaining between them. The CDR3 totals 14 residues.